This TCR beta chain is from a study of OX40 agonist ivuxolimab in advanced cancers. At the level of the study: There were three patients with partial responses, one having hepatocellular carcinoma and two cutaneous melanoma. General observations from the study: Among T cells, CD8+ cells averaged more expanded clones than CD4+ cells. At 0.1 to 3.0 mg/kg, clonal expansion of CD4+ and CD8+ blood T cells had occurred by week 6.

Between the trimmed V and J ends, which lost 2 bases and 0 bases, there was a span of 10 bases. The germline CDR1 and CDR2 sequences are SGHRS and YFSETQ. The CDR3 extends over 15 amino acids. Data came from immunoSEQ multiplex PCR; TCRdb stores just in-frame clones and leaves some out. The sample records some 140,000 clones, less than 95% being singletons. To note about this clone: Its antigen is undetermined.

The sample consisted of CD4+ or CD8+ T cells sorted from blood, taken in a trial of the OX40 agonist ivuxolimab. The sequence was obtained from an adult with an advanced solid tumor such as melanoma, head and neck, liver or kidney cancer. The J gene is TRBJ2-3, the V gene TRBV5-1; D ambiguous. DNA for the CDR3: TGCGCCAGCAGCTTTCAGCAAGTTAGCACAGATACGCAGTATTTT. Its translation: CASSFQQVSTDTQYF.